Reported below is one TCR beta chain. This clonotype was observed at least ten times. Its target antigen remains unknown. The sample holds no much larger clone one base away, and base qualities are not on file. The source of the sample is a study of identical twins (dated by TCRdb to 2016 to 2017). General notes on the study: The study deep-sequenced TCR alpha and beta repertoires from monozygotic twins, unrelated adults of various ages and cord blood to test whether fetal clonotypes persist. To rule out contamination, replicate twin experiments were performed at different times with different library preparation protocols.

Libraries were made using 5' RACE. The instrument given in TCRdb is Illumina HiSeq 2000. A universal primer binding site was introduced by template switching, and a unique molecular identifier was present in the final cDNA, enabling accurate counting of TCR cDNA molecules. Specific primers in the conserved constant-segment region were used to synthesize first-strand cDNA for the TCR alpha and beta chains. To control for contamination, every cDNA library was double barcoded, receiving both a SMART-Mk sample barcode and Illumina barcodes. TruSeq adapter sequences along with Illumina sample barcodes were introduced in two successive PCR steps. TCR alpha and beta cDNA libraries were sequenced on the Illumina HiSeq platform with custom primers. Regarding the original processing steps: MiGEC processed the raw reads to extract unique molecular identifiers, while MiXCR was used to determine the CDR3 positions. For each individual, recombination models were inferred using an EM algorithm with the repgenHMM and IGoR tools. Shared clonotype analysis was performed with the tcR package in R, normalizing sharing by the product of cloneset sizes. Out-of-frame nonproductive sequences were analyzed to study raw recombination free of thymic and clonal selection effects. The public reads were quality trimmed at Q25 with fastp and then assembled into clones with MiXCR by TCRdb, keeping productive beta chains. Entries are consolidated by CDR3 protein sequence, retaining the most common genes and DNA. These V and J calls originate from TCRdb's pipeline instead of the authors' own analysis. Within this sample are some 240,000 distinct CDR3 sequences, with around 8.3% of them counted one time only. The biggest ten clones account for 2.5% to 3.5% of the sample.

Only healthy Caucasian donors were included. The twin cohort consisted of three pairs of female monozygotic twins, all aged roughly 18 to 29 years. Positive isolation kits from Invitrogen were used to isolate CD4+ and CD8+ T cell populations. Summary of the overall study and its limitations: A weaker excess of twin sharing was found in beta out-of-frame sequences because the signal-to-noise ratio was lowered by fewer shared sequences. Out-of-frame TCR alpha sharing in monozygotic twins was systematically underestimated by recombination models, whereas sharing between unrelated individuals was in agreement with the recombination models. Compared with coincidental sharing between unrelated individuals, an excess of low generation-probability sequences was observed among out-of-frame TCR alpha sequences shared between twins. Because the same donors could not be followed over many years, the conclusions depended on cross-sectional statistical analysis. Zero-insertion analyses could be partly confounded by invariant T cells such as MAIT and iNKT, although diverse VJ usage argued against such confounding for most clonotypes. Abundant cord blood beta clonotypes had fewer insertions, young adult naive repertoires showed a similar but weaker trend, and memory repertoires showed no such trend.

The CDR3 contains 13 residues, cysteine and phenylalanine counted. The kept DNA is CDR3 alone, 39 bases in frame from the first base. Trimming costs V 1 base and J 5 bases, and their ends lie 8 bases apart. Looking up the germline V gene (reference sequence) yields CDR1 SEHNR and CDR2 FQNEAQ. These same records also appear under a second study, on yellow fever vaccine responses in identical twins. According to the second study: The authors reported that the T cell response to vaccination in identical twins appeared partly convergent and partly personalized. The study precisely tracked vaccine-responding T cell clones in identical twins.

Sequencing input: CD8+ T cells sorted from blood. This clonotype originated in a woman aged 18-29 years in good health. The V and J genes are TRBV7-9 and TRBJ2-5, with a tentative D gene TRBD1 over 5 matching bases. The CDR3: CASSLEGSETQYF. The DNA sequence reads TGTGCCAGCAGCTTAGAGGGGTCGGAGACCCAGTACTTC.